This record covers a single T cell receptor beta chain. The data belong to a study of blood T cell repertoires in COVID-19. Study details: Acute-phase and convalescent COVID-19 samples originated in the United States, Italy and Spain.

Repertoires were generated with immunoSEQ multiplex PCR, while TCRdb's copy carries only in-frame clones and drops some. The sample shows fewer than 350,000 clones, about nine tenths of them seen only once. The V end was cut by 6 bases, the J end by 2 bases, with 11 bases between. The CDR3 contains 13 residues. Per the germline V gene, CDR1 is MDHEN and CDR2 is SYDVKM. The TCR was taken from a man aged 55 to 70 who had recovered from COVID-19. The gene calls are TRBV28 and TRBJ2-7; D may be TRBD1 (6 bases). Sequencing was done on a sample of PBMCs or T cells enriched from blood (not recorded which). The CDR3 is CASRSGTTYEQYF. The DNA for the CDR3 is TGTGCCAGCAGGTCCGGGACAACCTACGAGCAGTACTTC.